This T cell receptor (beta chain) was sequenced for a study of cytomegalovirus exposure and HLA in healthy donors. Trimming removed 0 bases at V and 1 base at J, with 13 bases between. CDR3 size: 16 residues. Per the germline V gene, CDR1 is SGDLS and CDR2 is YYNGEE. The PCR employed 60 Vbeta primers together with 13 Jbeta primers. Sequencing was performed with immunoSEQ multiplex PCR; in TCRdb, only in-frame clones are kept and a portion is missing. The sample includes roughly 120,000 clones, 15% of them seen just once. This clone was found a few times. The same CDR3 also results from other DNA sequences found in this sample.

This sequence joins TRBV9 and TRBJ1-1; perhaps TRBD1 as D (6 bases). This sequence was found in a woman between 18 and 29 years old in good health and CMV-seronegative. Sequencing was performed on PBMCs. CDR3 DNA sequence: TGTGCCAGCAGCGTAGGGGGAACAGGGACGAACACTGAAGCTTTCTTT. It codes for CASSVGGTGTNTEAFF.